The rows below give T cell receptor beta chains drawn from one sample of a study of radiotherapy plus CTLA-4 blockade in lung cancer. TCRdb's copy holds only in-frame clones and misses some; the assay was immunoSEQ multiplex PCR. The sample consists of roughly 110,000 clones, roughly 86% of them appearing once. This sample comprised peripheral blood, obtained from a patient treated with radiotherapy plus ipilimumab. The receptor source for this set is a human donor with non-small cell lung cancer that progressed on radiotherapy plus ipilimumab. Some clones in this sample may be carry-over from other donors' samples. Each CDR3 is given with its conserved first and last residue. The D gene is left open where the match is weak.

TRBJ1-6 | - | TRBV27 | CASSSGWNSPLHF | TGTGCCAGCAGTTCCGGGTGGAATTCACCCCTCCACTTT
TRBJ2-7 | TRBD1 | TRBV6-1 | CASARTGEGYEQYF | TGTGCCAGCGCTCGGACAGGGGAGGGCTACGAGCAGTACTTC
TRBJ2-4 | TRBD2 | TRBV5-1 | CASSLTAGDAKNIQYF | TGCGCCAGCAGCCTCACAGCGGGGGATGCCAAAAACATTCAGTACTTC
TRBJ2-1 | - | TRBV6-4 | CASSDSGGRGSDEQFF | TGTGCCAGCAGTGACTCAGGGGGAAGAGGGTCCGATGAGCAGTTCTTC
TRBJ2-5 | TRBD2 | TRBV4-3 | CASSQGAVSGAETQYF | TGCGCCAGCAGCCAAGGTGCTGTTAGCGGGGCGGAGACCCAGTACTTC
TRBJ1-4 | - | TRBV9 | CASSDRRGGPNEKLFF | TGTGCCAGCAGCGATAGACGTGGGGGACCTAATGAAAAACTGTTTTTT
TRBJ1-1 | - | TRBV7-3 | CASSSNTGNTEAFF | TGTGCCAGCAGCTCGAACACAGGGAACACTGAAGCTTTCTTT
TRBJ1-3 | - | TRBV9 | CASSPHRFSSGNTIYF | TGTGCCAGCAGCCCCCACAGGTTCTCCTCTGGAAACACCATATATTTT
TRBJ2-3 | TRBD2 | TRBV7-6 | CASNTRGGTDTQYF | TGTGCCAGCAACACCCGGGGGGGCACAGATACGCAGTATTTT
TRBJ2-4 | - | TRBV5-6 | CASSSDREAIQYF | TGTGCCAGCAGCTCCGACAGGGAGGCCATTCAGTACTTC
TRBJ2-5 | - | TRBV5-6 | CASSTQGRETQYF | TGTGCCAGCAGCACTCAGGGGCGAGAGACCCAGTACTTC
TRBJ2-7 | TRBD1 | TRBV27 | CASSPLPFPGQGAHEQYF | TGTGCCAGCAGTCCTCTACCCTTTCCGGGACAGGGGGCCCACGAGCAGTACTTC
TRBJ2-3 | TRBD2 | TRBV4-1 | CASSQYIAGGTTDTQYF | TGCGCCAGCAGCCAGTACATAGCGGGGGGAACAACAGATACGCAGTATTTT
TRBJ2-1 | TRBD1 | TRBV5-1 | CASSLQGGPYNEQFF | TGCGCCAGCAGCTTACAGGGGGGCCCCTACAATGAGCAGTTCTTC